This TCR beta chain was recovered during a study of monozygotic twins with inflammatory bowel disease. Germline CDR1 is SGHDT and CDR2 is YYEEEE. This CDR3 contains 15 residues. Amplification of TCRalpha and TCRbeta cDNA involved two nested PCRs that ran for about 16 and 10 cycles. Following a re-call of the 5' RACE reads, TCRdb has one entry per CDR3 protein and lacks DNA. The record lists some 400,000 distinct CDR3 sequences, of which the ten most abundant hold 2% to 2.5%. Findings and caveats of the study: Healthy co-twins had higher TCRbeta inverse Simpson diversity than their IBD twins. Support was lacking for any single strong IBD-associated signal or clonotype. No discrimination was achieved between different T cell subtypes.

About this clonotype itself: Its antigen is unknown.

The chain is built from TRBV5-6 and TRBJ2-5; the TCRdb call, TRBD2, lacks DNA for checking. Sequenced: blood. The origin of this receptor is a human donor with ulcerative colitis or Crohn's disease, or a healthy co-twin of an affected twin (not recorded which). CDR3 region: CASSFSLAGGETQYF.